In its sample, the clone carrying this T cell receptor beta chain was seen many times. This sample was taken from a study of human T cells and chemical hapten exposure. Study-wide background: Patch tests containing 0.01% DPC, applied to the upper back, were read at 6 days.

TCRdb recomputed calls from the RACE reads with MiXCR, one row per CDR3 protein. The sample yields about 380,000 distinct CDR3 sequences, approximately 5% seen once. Time point noted: patch test 1, 2 weeks after DPC sensitization. Stated treatment: therapeutic diphenylcyclopropenone sensitization with weekly scalp DPC. This receptor was obtained from a woman aged 45 to 65 with alopecia areata. Some clones in this sample may be carry-over from other donors' samples. The sample here was whole blood, taken in connection with sensitization to the hapten diphenylcyclopropenone (DPC).

CDR3 in amino acids: CASSTSWGRQSRDTQYF. CDR3 DNA: TGTGCCAGTAGTACCTCTTGGGGTAGACAGTCAAGAGATACGCAGTATTTT. The chain uses TRBV19 and TRBJ2-3, with D possibly matching TRBD1 (5 bases). Per the germline V gene, CDR1 is LNHDA and CDR2 is SQIVND (reference sequence). This CDR3 has 17 residues. The V gene lost 4 bases and the J gene lost 5 bases, with 22 bases spanning the gap.